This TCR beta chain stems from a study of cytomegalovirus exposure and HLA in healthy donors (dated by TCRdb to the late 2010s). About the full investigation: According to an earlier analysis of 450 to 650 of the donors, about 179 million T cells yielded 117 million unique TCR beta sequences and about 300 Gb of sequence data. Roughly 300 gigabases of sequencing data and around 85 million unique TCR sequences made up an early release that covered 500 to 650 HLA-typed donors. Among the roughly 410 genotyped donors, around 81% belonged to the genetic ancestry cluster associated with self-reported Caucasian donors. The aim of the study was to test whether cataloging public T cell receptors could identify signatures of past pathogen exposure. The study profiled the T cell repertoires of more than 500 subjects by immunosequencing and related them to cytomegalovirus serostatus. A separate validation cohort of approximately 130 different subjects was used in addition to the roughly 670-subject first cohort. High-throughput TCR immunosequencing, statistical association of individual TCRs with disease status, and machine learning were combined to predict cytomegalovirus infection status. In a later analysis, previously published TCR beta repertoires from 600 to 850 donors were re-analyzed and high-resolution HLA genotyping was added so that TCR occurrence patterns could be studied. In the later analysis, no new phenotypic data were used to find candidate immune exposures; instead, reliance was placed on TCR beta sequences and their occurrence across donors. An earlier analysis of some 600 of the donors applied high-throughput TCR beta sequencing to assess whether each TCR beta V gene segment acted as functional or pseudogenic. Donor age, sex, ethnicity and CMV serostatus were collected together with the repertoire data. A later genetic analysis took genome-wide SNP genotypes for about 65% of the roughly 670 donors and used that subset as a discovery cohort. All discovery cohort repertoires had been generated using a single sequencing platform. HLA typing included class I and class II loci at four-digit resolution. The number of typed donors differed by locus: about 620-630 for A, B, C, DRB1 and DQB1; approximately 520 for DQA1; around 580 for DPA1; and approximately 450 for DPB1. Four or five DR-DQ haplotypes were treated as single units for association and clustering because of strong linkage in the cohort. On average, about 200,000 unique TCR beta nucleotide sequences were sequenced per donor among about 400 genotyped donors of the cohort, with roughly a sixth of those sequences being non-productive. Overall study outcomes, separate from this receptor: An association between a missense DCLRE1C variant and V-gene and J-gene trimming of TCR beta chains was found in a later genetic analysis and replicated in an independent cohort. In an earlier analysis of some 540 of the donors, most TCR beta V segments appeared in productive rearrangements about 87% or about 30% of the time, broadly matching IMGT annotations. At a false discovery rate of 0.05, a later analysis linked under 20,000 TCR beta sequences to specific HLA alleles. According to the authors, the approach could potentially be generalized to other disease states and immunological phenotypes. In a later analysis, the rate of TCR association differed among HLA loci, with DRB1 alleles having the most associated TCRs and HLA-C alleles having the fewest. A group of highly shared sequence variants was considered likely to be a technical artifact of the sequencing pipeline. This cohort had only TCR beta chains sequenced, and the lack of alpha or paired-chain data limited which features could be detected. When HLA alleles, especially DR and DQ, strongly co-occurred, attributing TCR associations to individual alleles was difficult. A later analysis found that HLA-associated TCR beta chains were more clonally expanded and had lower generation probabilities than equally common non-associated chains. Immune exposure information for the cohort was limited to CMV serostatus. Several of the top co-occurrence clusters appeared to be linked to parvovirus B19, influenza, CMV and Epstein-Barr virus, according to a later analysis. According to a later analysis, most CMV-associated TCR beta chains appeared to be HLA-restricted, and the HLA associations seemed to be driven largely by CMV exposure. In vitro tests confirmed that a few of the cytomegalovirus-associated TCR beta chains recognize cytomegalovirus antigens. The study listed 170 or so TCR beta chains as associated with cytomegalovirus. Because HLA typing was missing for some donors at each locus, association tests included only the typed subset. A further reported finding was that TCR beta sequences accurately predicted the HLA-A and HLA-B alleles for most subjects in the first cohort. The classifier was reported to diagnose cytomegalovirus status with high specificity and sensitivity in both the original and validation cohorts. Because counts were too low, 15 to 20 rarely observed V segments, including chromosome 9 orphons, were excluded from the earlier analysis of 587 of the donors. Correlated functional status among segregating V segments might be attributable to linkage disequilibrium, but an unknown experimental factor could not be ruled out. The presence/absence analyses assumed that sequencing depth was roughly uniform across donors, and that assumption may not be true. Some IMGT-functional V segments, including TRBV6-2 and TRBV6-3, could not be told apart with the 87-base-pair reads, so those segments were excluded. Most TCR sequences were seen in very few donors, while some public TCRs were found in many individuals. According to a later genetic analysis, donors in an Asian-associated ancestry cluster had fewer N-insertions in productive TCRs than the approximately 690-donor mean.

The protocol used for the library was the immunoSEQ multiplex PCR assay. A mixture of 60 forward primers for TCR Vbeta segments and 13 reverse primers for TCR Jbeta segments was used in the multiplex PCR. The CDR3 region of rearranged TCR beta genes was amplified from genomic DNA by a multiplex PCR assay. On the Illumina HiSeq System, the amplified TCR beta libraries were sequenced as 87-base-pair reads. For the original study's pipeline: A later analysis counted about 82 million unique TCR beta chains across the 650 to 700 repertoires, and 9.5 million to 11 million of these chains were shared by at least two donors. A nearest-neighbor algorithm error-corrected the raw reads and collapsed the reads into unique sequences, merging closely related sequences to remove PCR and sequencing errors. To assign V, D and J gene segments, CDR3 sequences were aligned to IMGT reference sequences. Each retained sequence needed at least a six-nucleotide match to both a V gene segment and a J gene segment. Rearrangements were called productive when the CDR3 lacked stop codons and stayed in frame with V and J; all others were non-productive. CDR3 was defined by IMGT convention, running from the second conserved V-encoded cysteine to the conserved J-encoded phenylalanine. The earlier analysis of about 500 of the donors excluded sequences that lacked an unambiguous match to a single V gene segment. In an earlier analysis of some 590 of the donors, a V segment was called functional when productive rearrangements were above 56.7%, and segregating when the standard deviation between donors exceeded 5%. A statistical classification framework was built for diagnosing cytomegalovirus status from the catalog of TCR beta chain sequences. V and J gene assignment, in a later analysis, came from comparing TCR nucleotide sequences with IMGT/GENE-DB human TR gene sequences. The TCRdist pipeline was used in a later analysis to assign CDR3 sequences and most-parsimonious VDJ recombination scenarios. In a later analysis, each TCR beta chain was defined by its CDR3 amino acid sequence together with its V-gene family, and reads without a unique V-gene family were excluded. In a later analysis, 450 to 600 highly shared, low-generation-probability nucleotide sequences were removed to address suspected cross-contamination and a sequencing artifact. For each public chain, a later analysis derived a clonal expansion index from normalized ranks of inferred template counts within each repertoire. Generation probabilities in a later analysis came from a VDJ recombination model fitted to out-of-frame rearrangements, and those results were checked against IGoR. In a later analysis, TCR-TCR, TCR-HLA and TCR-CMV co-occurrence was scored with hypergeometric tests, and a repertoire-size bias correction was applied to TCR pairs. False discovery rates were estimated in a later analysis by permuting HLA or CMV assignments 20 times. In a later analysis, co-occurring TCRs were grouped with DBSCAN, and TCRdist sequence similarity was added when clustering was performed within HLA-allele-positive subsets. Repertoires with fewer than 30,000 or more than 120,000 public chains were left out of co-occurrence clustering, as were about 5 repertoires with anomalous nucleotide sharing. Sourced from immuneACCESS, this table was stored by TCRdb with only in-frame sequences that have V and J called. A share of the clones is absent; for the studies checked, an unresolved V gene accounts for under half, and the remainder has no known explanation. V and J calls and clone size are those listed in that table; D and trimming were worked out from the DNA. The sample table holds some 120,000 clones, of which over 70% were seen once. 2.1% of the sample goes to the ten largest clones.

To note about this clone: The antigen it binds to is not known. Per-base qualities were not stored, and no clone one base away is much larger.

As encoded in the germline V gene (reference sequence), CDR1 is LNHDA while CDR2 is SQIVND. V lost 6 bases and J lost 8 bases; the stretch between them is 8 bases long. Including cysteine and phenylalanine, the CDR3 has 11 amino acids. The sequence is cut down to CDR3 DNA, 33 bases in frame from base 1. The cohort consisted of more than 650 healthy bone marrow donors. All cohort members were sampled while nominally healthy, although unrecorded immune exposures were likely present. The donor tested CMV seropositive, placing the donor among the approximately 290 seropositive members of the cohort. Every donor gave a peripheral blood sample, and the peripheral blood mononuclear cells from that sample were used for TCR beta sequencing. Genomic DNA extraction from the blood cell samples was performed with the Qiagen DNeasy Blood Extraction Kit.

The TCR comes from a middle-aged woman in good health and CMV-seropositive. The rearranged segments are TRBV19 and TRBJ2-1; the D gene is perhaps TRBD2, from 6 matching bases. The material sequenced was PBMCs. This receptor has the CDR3 CASSQRDEQFF. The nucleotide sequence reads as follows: TGTGCCAGTAGCCAGCGGGATGAGCAGTTCTTC.